The 10 T cell receptor beta chains presented below share a single source sample, sequenced in a study of Ad26.COV2.S vaccination and SARS-CoV-2 variants. As to treatment: some 19 received Ad26.COV2.S at low or high dose, single or two shots; about five received placebo; per-sample allocation not given. Day 63 after the first injection of vaccine or placebo was the sampling time. Some clones are missing from TCRdb's copy, which holds only in-frame ones; the method was immunoSEQ multiplex PCR. In the table there are some 350,000 clones, 90% of which are singletons. The specimen comprised peripheral blood, sampled in a trial of Ad26.COV2.S vaccine versus placebo. These receptors all come from a person aged 18-65 years who received the Ad26.COV2.S COVID-19 vaccine or a placebo.

This sequence joins TRBV4-1 and TRBJ1-1; D unclear. V was cut by 1 base and J by 7 bases, with 4 bases left in between. Germline-derived CDR1 and CDR2 are MGHRA and YSYEKL. The CDR3 consists of 11 residues. The CDR3 reads CASSQGVEAFF. The CDR3 nucleotides read TGCGCCAGCAGCCAAGGGGTTGAAGCTTTCTTT.

This chain joins TRBV19 and TRBJ2-7, with 12 bases fitting TRBD2. The CDR3 is 15 residues long. The germline gives CDR1 LNHDA, CDR2 SQIVND (reference sequence). The J segment lost 3 bases and the V segment lost 9 bases, leaving 9 bases of the junction unmatched. The CDR3 region has the DNA TGTGCCAGCCCGACTAGCGGGAGCGATCTCTACGAGCAGTACGTC. This sequence encodes CASPTSGSDLYEQYV.

The J gene is TRBJ1-1, the V gene TRBV6-5, with TRBD1 matching 7 bases. V lost 6 bases, J lost 4 bases, and 11 bases stayed unmatched. Germline-derived CDR1 and CDR2 are MNHEY and SVGAGI. This CDR3 is built from 15 residues. CDR3 sequence reads: CASRGSTGVLTEAFF. Written as DNA, the CDR3 is TGTGCCAGCAGGGGGAGCACAGGGGTCCTCACTGAAGCTTTCTTT.

The V and J genes are TRBV5-6 and TRBJ1-2; 8 bases are shared with TRBD1. V trimming: 2 bases; J trimming: 5 bases; junction bases outside the gene matches: 11. The length of the CDR3 is 16 residues. The germline CDR1 and CDR2 sequences are SGHDT and YYEEEE. In DNA form, the CDR3 reads TGTGCCAGCAGCTTCTCGCTACAGGGGGTCCTTTATGGCTACACCTTC. This gives the protein CASSFSLQGVLYGYTF.

V usage is TRBV30 and J usage is TRBJ2-2, with D maybe TRBD1 (6 bases). Looked up from germline, CDR1 is GTSNPN and CDR2 is SVGIG (reference sequence). This CDR3 has 18 residues. V lost 0 bases to trimming and J lost 1 base, with 18 bases between them. DNA for the CDR3: TGTGCCTGGAGTGTAGCCCCCCAAGGGGACAAGAACACCGGGGAGCTGTTTTTT. This sequence encodes CAWSVAPQGDKNTGELFF.

V is TRBV5-4 and J is TRBJ2-5; D is undetermined. Trimming left V 0 bases short and J 4 bases short, with 10 bases between. From germline, CDR1 is SGHNT and CDR2 YYREEE (reference sequence). The CDR3 spans 14 residues. The DNA for the CDR3 is TGTGCCAGCAGCTTGGGGGGTAGCCCAGAGACCCAGTACTTC. Its protein is CASSLGGSPETQYF.

This rearrangement joins TRBV2 to TRBJ1-6, with D maybe TRBD1 (5 bases). Germline V lookup: CDR1 SNHLY, CDR2 FYNNEI. The V gene lost 6 bases and the J gene lost 8 bases, with 17 bases spanning the gap. The CDR3 length is 15 residues. The CDR3 bases are TGTGCCAGCAGGGACGGGAGGGGCACGTATTCACCCCTCCACTTT. It yields the protein CASRDGRGTYSPLHF.

The rearrangement joins TRBV5-5 to TRBJ1-6, with D possibly being TRBD1 (5 bases). V lost 1 base and J 7 bases, leaving 9 bases between the germline ends. Germline V gene sequence: CDR1 SGHKS, CDR2 YYEKEE (reference sequence). There are 14 residues in the CDR3. CDR3 sequence (DNA): TGTGCCAGCAGCTTGCAAGGGGACAATTCACCCCTCCACTTT. It translates to CASSLQGDNSPLHF.

V gene TRBV5-1 combines with J gene TRBJ1-1; D gene ambiguous. Trimming took 8 bases from V and 5 from J, leaving 16 bases between them. CDR1 and CDR2 from the germline V gene are SGHRS and YFSETQ. CDR3 length: 13 amino acids. CDR3 sequence (DNA): TGCGCCAGAACCGGGCCTATCGAGACTGAAGCTTTCTTT. Translating it yields CARTGPIETEAFF.

The chain uses TRBV7-6 and TRBJ2-5, with 10 bases identical to TRBD2. The trim removed 3 bases at V and 5 bases at J, leaving 9 bases unmatched. The germline V gene encodes CDR1 SGHVS and CDR2 FNYEAQ. The CDR3 contains 16 residues. In nucleotides, the CDR3 is TGTGCCAGCAGCTTGCTAGCGGGGGCGCCGGAGGAGACCCAGTACTTC. It specifies CASSLLAGAPEETQYF.